This entry lists 25 T cell receptor beta chains sequenced from one sample in a study of T cells of healthy individuals. TCRdb re-analysed the 5' RACE reads in MiXCR, keeping a single row per CDR3 protein. The data show approximately 52,000 distinct CDR3 sequences, with about 15% seen just once and around 16% held by the top ten. These TCRs come from a human donor in good health.

The chain employs TRBV7-9 and TRBJ1-1, with D perhaps matching TRBD1 (5 bases). The CDR3 has 13 residues. The germline V gene encodes CDR1 SEHNR and CDR2 FQNEAQ (reference sequence). Trimming removed 5 bases from V and 7 bases from J, with 14 bases in between. The CDR3 nucleotides read TGTGCCAGCAGCCCTAGCGTGGGGCTTGAAGCTTTCTTT. It translates to CASSPSVGLEAFF.

This clonotype was counted at least ten times. V gene TRBV27 combines with J gene TRBJ2-1; TRBD2 might be the D (6 bases). The CDR3 is made up of 15 amino acids. The V gene's germline CDR1 is MNHEY and CDR2 SMNVEV (reference sequence). Between the trimmed V and J ends, which lost 3 bases and 6 bases, there was a span of 15 bases. The CDR3 DNA reads TGTGCCAGCAGTTTGTCCGGGAGTGGGGCCAATGAGCAGTTCTTC. Translated, it gives CASSLSGSGANEQFF.

This clonotype appeared many times. The CDR3 is CASSLRERPSYNEQFF. The CDR3 DNA reads as TGTGCCAGCAGCCTCAGAGAGCGACCCTCCTACAATGAGCAGTTCTTC. The V gene is TRBV6-6, the J gene TRBJ2-1; the D is unclear. The germline V and J ends were trimmed by 6 bases and 0 bases, with 15 bases remaining between them. The CDR3 sequence is 16 residues long. CDR1 MNHNY and CDR2 SVGAGI come from the germline V gene (reference sequence).

The chain uses TRBV28 and TRBJ2-2; D ambiguous. V lost 5 bases and J 3 bases, leaving 16 bases between the germline ends. The CDR3 loop spans 16 amino acids. CDR1 MDHEN and CDR2 SYDVKM come from the germline V gene. CDR3 nucleotides: TGTGCCAGCAGTCCACCCCACGGAATGGACACCGGGGAGCTGTTTTTT. It is translated as CASSPPHGMDTGELFF.

This clonotype was counted a few times. V usage is TRBV7-2 and J usage is TRBJ2-1, with a possible D match to TRBD1 (5 bases). This CDR3 is 13 amino acids long. V was cut by 2 bases and J by 7 bases, with 9 bases left in between. Per the germline V gene, CDR1 is SGHTA and CDR2 is FQGNSA. Here the CDR3 DNA reads TGTGCCAGCAGCTTATTAAAGGGGAATGAGCAGTTCTTC. This gives the protein CASSLLKGNEQFF.

The CDR3 spells CASSRSTEDQETQYF. For the CDR3, the DNA is TGCGCCAGCAGCCGTAGTACAGAGGACCAAGAGACCCAGTACTTC. The chain links TRBV4-1 to TRBJ2-5; D ambiguous. The germline gives CDR1 MGHRA, CDR2 YSYEKL. The CDR3 is made up of 15 amino acids. V was clipped by 4 bases and J by 0 bases, with 12 bases between them.

On this clonotype itself: Compared with germline, one end of the junction differs, possibly owing to a read error. V usage is TRBV6-1 and J usage is TRBJ2-7; 8 bases match TRBD1. The germline V gene has CDR1 MNHNS and CDR2 SASEGT. There are 13 residues in the CDR3. Here the CDR3 reads CASIRGPEYEQNF. In DNA, the CDR3 is TGTGCCAGCATCAGGGGGCCGGAATACGAGCAGAACTTC.

This chain uses TRBV7-2 with TRBJ2-1; D gene ambiguous. CDR1 is SGHTA, CDR2 FQGNSA, per germline. The ends were cut back, 1 base at V and 1 base at J, with 8 bases in the middle. The CDR3 runs 15 residues. CDR3 protein: CASSLVGSSYNEQFF. For the CDR3, the DNA is TGTGCCAGCAGCTTAGTGGGTTCTTCCTACAATGAGCAGTTCTTC. Full variable domain (missing parts from reference TRBV7-2 and TRBJ2-1): GAGVSQSPSNKVTEKGKDVELRCDPISGHTALYWYRQSLGQGLEFLIYFQGNSAPDKSGLPSDRFSAERTGGSVSTLTIQRTQQEDSAVYLCASSLVGSSYNEQFFGPGTRLTVL.

There are a few counts of this clonotype. The V call is TRBV5-1, the J call TRBJ2-5; TRBD2 might be the D (6 bases). Germline values: CDR1 SGHRS, CDR2 YFSETQ. V gave up 6 bases and J gave up 4 bases, with 16 bases separating them. The CDR3 sequence is 14 residues long. CDR3 sequence reads: CASKGRGDLETQYF. For the CDR3, the DNA is TGCGCCAGCAAAGGGCGCGGGGACCTAGAGACCCAGTACTTC. Variable domain in full (rest from reference TRBV5-1 and TRBJ2-5): KAGVTQTPRYLIKTRGQQVTLSCSPISGHRSVSWYQQTPGQGLQFLFEYFSETQRNKGNFPGRFSGRQFSNSRSEMNVSTLELGDSALYLCASKGRGDLETQYFGPGTRLLVL.

The table lists this clonotype with many counts. V usage is TRBV20-1 and J usage is TRBJ2-5; 7 positions agree with TRBD2. The V gene's germline CDR1 is DFQATT and CDR2 SNEGSKA (reference sequence). CDR3 size: 15 residues. V shed 0 bases, J shed 2 bases, and the junction held 6 bases outside the gene matches. The DNA for the CDR3 is TGCAGTGCTAGAGACGGGGGGTTACTGCAAGAGACCCAGTACTTC. It is translated as CSARDGGLLQETQYF.

This clonotype was recorded at least ten times. The chain carries TRBV19 and TRBJ1-5; TRBD1 aligns across 8 bases. Per germline, CDR1 LNHDA and CDR2 SQIVND (reference sequence). V gave up 7 bases and J gave up 1 base; unmatched junction bases: 6. CDR3 length: 15 amino acids. The CDR3 protein is CASIQQGGSNQPQHF. As DNA, the CDR3 is TGTGCCAGTATTCAACAGGGGGGGAGCAATCAGCCCCAGCATTTT.

In this sample, this clonotype turned up a few times. The chain is built from TRBV3-2 and TRBJ2-7; the D segment call TRBD2 is taken from the table without a DNA check. TRBV3-2 is designated a pseudogene. This CDR3 comprises 17 residues. CDR3: CASSHHPKELADYEQYF. CDR3 in DNA: TGTGCCAGCAGCCACCATCCTAAGGAACTAGCGGACTACGAGCAGTACTTC.

This clonotype was observed many times. This chain uses TRBV12-3 or TRBV12-4 with TRBJ1-5, with 8 bases matching TRBD1. CDR3 length: 15 residues. Trimming at V came to 1 base and at J to 6 bases, leaving 5 bases not matched to a gene. The chain's CDR3 is CASSLGTGFVQPQHF. The CDR3 coding sequence is TGTGCCAGCAGTTTAGGGACAGGGTTCGTTCAGCCCCAGCATTTT.

This clonotype was counted ten times or more. The rearrangement links TRBV7-2 to TRBJ2-3; TRBD1 might be the D (5 bases). The germline gives CDR1 SGHTA, CDR2 FQGNSA. The CDR3 is made up of 14 amino acids. Deletions cut 10 bases from V and 2 bases from J, with 16 bases between. CDR3 sequence: CATKVGANTDTQYF. The DNA of the CDR3 is TGTGCCACTAAGGTTGGGGCCAACACAGATACGCAGTATTTT.

This clonotype showed up many times. The genes are TRBV7-9 and TRBJ2-1, with D possibly matching TRBD2 (5 bases). Germline CDR1 SEHNR, CDR2 FQNEAQ (reference sequence). V was cut by 2 bases and J by 8 bases, with 10 bases left in between. The CDR3 runs to 13 residues. The CDR3 region has the DNA TGTGCCAGCAGCTTACGAGCGCGGGATGAGCAGTTCTTC. Translated: CASSLRARDEQFF.

The chain couples TRBV25-1 to TRBJ1-6, with 7 bases identical to TRBD1. The J segment lost 0 bases and the V segment lost 6 bases, leaving 5 bases of the junction unmatched. The CDR3 consists of 16 residues. CDR1 is MGHDK and CDR2 is SYGVNS in the germline V gene. The CDR3 nucleotides read TGTGCCAGCAGGGGACAGCCGAGCTCCTATAATTCACCCCTCCACTTT. Translated, it gives CASRGQPSSYNSPLHF.

This clonotype showed up just once. The rearrangement joins TRBV5-1 to TRBJ1-3, with a possible D match to TRBD1 (6 bases). Germline V lookup: CDR1 SGHRS, CDR2 YFSETQ. V was trimmed by 4 bases and J by 3 bases, leaving 8 bases between them. This CDR3 region has 13 residues. The CDR3 bases are TGCGCCAGCAGCCCGGACAGTGGAAACACCATATATTTT. Amino acids: CASSPDSGNTIYF.

This clonotype was seen repeatedly, ten times or more. The chain is built from TRBV5-1 and TRBJ1-4; D unclear. CDR3 size: 13 residues. Trimming took 1 base from V and 3 from J, leaving 4 bases between them. Germline loops: CDR1 SGHRS, CDR2 YFSETQ. CDR3 in DNA: TGCGCCAGCAGCTTGCAGGCTAATGAAAAACTGTTTTTT. Translating gives CASSLQANEKLFF.

J is TRBJ1-5 and V is TRBV7-9, with D tentatively TRBD1 (6 bases). V was clipped by 4 bases and J by 3 bases, with 10 bases between them. CDR1 and CDR2 (germline): SEHNR, FQNEAQ (reference sequence). CDR3 length: 14 residues. Here the CDR3 reads CASSSQGHNQPQHF. The DNA for the CDR3 is TGTGCCAGCAGCTCACAGGGTCACAATCAGCCCCAGCATTTT.

This clonotype was recorded a few times. This chain uses TRBV5-1 with TRBJ2-1; 9 bases are shared with TRBD2. The CDR3 is 15 amino acids. The germline gives CDR1 SGHRS, CDR2 YFSETQ. Trimming removed 4 bases from V and 7 bases from J; junction bases left unmatched: 9. The chain's CDR3 is CASSPVAGAENEQFF. In nucleotides, the CDR3 is TGCGCCAGCAGCCCAGTAGCGGGGGCCGAGAATGAGCAGTTCTTC.

With respect to this clonotype: A read error is possible here, since a much larger clone lies one base away. The chain has TRBV10-3 and TRBJ2-1, with TRBD1 matching over 8 bases. Per germline, CDR1 ENHRY and CDR2 SYGVKD. CDR3 length equals 14 residues. The CDR3 spells CAIRGQASYNEQLF. The CDR3 coding sequence is TGTGCCATCAGGGGACAGGCATCCTACAATGAGCAGTTATTC.

This clonotype was detected many times. J is TRBJ1-5 and V is TRBV19; no clear D gene. V was clipped by 7 bases and J by 0 bases, with 13 bases between them. The CDR3 consists of 15 residues. Germline CDR1 reads LNHDA; CDR2 reads SQIVND (reference sequence). CDR3 sequence reads: CASTKTGPSNQPQHF. CDR3 nucleotide sequence: TGTGCCAGTACCAAGACCGGTCCTAGCAATCAGCCCCAGCATTTT.

About this clonotype itself: This may arise from a read error, as a much more abundant clone is one base away. V usage is TRBV6-2 or TRBV6-3 and J usage is TRBJ1-1; D uncertain. Germline CDR1 and CDR2: MNHEY and SVGEGT. This CDR3 region has 12 residues. The CDR3 is CASSLWETEASF. CDR3 in DNA: TGTGCCAGCAGTTTGTGGGAGACTGAAGCTTCCTTT.

This clonotype was seen ten or more times. The chain combines TRBV7-8 with TRBJ2-7; 13 bases fit TRBD2. This CDR3 is 14 amino acids long. J was trimmed by 5 bases and V by 4 bases; bases with no gene match: 2. Germline CDR1 SGHVS, CDR2 FQNEAQ. This CDR3 is CASSWTSGSHEQYF. The CDR3, as DNA: TGTGCCAGCAGCTGGACTAGCGGGAGCCACGAGCAGTACTTC.

The CDR3 sequence is CASSSGTGRTGNTIYF. As DNA, the CDR3 is TGTGCCAGCAGCTCTGGGACAGGGAGGACTGGAAACACCATATATTTT. The chain has TRBV11-2 and TRBJ1-3; 9 bases are a match to TRBD1. J lost 2 bases, V lost 4 bases, and 6 bases had no gene match. CDR3 length: 16 amino acids. The germline V gene encodes CDR1 SGHAT and CDR2 FQNNGV. The whole variable domain, filled in from reference TRBV11-2 and TRBJ1-3, reads EAGVAQSPRYKIIEKRQSVAFWCNPISGHATLYWYQQILGQGPKLLIQFQNNGVVDDSQLPKDRFSAERLKGVDSTLKIQPAKLEDSAVYLCASSSGTGRTGNTIYFGEGSWLTVV.